One TCR beta chain is described in this entry. Its specificity is unknown. A read error may produce the germline difference seen at one junction end. The CDR3 is 12 amino acids. Per the germline V gene, CDR1 is MDHEN and CDR2 is SYDVKM. One entry per CDR3 protein results from TCRdb running MiXCR on the RT-PCR reads. This table holds about 700,000 distinct CDR3 sequences, 12% to 15% found once. This sample is drawn from a study of response to subunit inactivated influenza vaccine. Study results and caveats: Authors suggested few new T cells are recruited by each seasonal influenza vaccination.

The source of this sequence is a man aged 50-59 years who received an inactivated influenza vaccine. The chain is built from TRBV28 and TRBJ1-2; D is unclear. The sample consisted of PBMCs from blood, taken around 14 days before vaccination. The CDR3 loop is CAMGPGLLGCTF. As DNA, the CDR3 is TGTGCCATGGGCCCCGGGCTCCTCGGCTGCACCTTC.